This TCR beta chain was observed in a study of molecular identifiers for immune sequencing clone quantification. This CDR3 comprises 17 residues. Looked up from germline, CDR1 is MNHEY and CDR2 is SVGEGT. The J segment lost 5 bases and the V segment lost 7 bases, leaving 16 bases of the junction unmatched. This clonotype was seen at least ten times. TCRdb re-called the PCR reads through MiXCR, storing one row per CDR3 protein. Altogether over 600,000 distinct CDR3 sequences are present, 15% to 20% being singletons, with the ten largest covering about 0.9%. The sequenced sample consisted of naive CD8+ T cells from blood, with Jurkat cell RNA spiked in. Regarding subset: FACS-sorted CD8+CD4-CCR7+CD45RA+ naive T cells. The sequence was obtained from a human donor in good health. Some libraries in this study had Jurkat cell RNA spiked in. The chain links TRBV6-2 or TRBV6-3 to TRBJ1-1; 10 bases map to TRBD1. CDR3 nucleotides: TGTGCCAGCACCAACGCGAAATGGGGACAGGGGAGAACTGAAGCTTTCTTT. It translates to CASTNAKWGQGRTEAFF.